These 9 T cell receptor beta chains came from one sample sequenced in a study of blood T cell repertoires in COVID-19. Sequenced by immunoSEQ multiplex PCR; TCRdb stores in-frame clones only, minus some. The sample holds about 52,000 clones; about 83% are singletons and the top ten take 20% to 25%. Specimen: peripheral blood. The receptors come from a woman at least 80 years old with acute or convalescent COVID-19.

The chain links TRBV3-1 (or the pseudogene TRBV3-2) to TRBJ1-4, with a possible D match to TRBD1 (5 bases). CDR3 size: 15 residues. Germline V CDR1 and CDR2: LGHDT, YNNKEL (reference sequence). Trimming left V 0 bases short and J 4 bases short, with 9 bases between. Written as DNA, the CDR3 is TGTGCCAGCAGCCAAGACGGGGGGAATAATGAAAAACTGTTTTTT. Encoded protein: CASSQDGGNNEKLFF.

The chain recombines TRBV19 with TRBJ2-2; 7 nucleotides align to TRBD1. This CDR3 is 15 amino acids long. Germline values: CDR1 LNHDA, CDR2 SQIVND (reference sequence). V gave up 4 bases and J gave up 6 bases; unmatched junction bases: 8. DNA of the CDR3: TGTGCCAGTAGTACTCGACAGGGAGCGGCCGGGGAGCTGTTTTTT. Encoded protein: CASSTRQGAAGELFF.

This clone was detected once. The CDR3 nucleotides read TGTGCCAGCAGGGGTCGGAGCTCCTATAATTCACCCCTCCACTTT. Its protein is CASRGRSSYNSPLHF. The chain has TRBV11-2 and TRBJ1-6, with D unclear. The V end was cut by 6 bases, the J end by 0 bases, with 9 bases between. Germline CDR1 and CDR2: SGHAT and FQNNGV. The CDR3 has 15 residues.

The rearrangement joins TRBV19 to TRBJ2-2, with D perhaps TRBD1 (5 bases). The CDR3 consists of 12 residues. Germline lookup yields CDR1 LNHDA and CDR2 SQIVND (reference sequence). With 3 bases removed from V and 7 bases from J, the gap between germline ends came to 6 bases. The CDR3 DNA reads TGTGCCAGTAGTATCAGGGTCGGGGAGCTGTTTTTT. It translates to CASSIRVGELFF.

The genes are TRBV6-5 and TRBJ2-7; D might be TRBD1 (6 bases). With 7 bases removed from V and 0 bases from J, the gap between germline ends came to 16 bases. The CDR3 spans 15 residues. Germline V gene data show CDR1 as MNHEY and CDR2 as SVGAGI. CDR3 amino acids: CASKPTGESSYEQYV. The CDR3 DNA reads as TGTGCCAGCAAACCGACAGGAGAAAGCTCCTACGAGCAGTACGTC.

The V call is TRBV9, the J call TRBJ2-1, with 10 bases that match TRBD2. The CDR3 extends over 16 amino acids. Germline V CDR1 and CDR2: SGDLS, YYNGEE. J was trimmed by 4 bases and V by 0 bases; bases with no gene match: 4. The CDR3 DNA is TGTGCCAGCAGCGTAGGGGCTAGCGGGGGTTACAATGAGCAGTTCTTC. It yields the protein CASSVGASGGYNEQFF. Supplemented by reference TRBV9 and TRBJ2-1, the full variable domain reads DSGVTQTPKHLITATGQRVTLRCSPRSGDLSVYWYQQSLDQGLQFLIQYYNGEERAKGNILERFSAQQFPDLHSELNLSSLELGDSALYFCASSVGASGGYNEQFFGPGTRLTVL.

This clone was counted at least ten times. This chain connects TRBV7-9 to TRBJ1-2, with 7 bases fitting TRBD1. This CDR3 is built from 16 residues. CDR1 is SEHNR and CDR2 is FQNEAQ in the germline V gene (reference sequence). V shed 6 bases and J 3 bases; nucleotides not matched to a gene: 13. CDR3 coding DNA: TGTGCCAGCAGAAGGGACAGTCTCGTTTCTGACTATGGCTACACCTTC. Translated, it gives CASRRDSLVSDYGYTF.

V and J are TRBV14 and TRBJ1-3; D uncertain. The CDR3 has 12 residues. Germline CDR1 SGHDN, CDR2 FVKESK. V shed 4 bases and J shed 6 bases, with 7 bases lying between them. The CDR3 protein is CASSRGLNTIYF. CDR3 sequence (DNA): TGTGCCAGCAGCCGTGGCCTAAACACCATATATTTT.

The chain uses TRBV3-1 (or the pseudogene TRBV3-2) and TRBJ2-1; 10 bases agree with TRBD2. The CDR3 consists of 17 residues. The ends lost 1 base at V and 5 bases at J; junction bases unmatched: 8. Germline V lookup: CDR1 LGHDT, CDR2 YNNKEL (reference sequence). DNA of the CDR3: TGTGCCAGCAGCCAAGGAGCCGGGACTAGCGCGAACAATGAGCAGTTCTTC. It yields the protein CASSQGAGTSANNEQFF.